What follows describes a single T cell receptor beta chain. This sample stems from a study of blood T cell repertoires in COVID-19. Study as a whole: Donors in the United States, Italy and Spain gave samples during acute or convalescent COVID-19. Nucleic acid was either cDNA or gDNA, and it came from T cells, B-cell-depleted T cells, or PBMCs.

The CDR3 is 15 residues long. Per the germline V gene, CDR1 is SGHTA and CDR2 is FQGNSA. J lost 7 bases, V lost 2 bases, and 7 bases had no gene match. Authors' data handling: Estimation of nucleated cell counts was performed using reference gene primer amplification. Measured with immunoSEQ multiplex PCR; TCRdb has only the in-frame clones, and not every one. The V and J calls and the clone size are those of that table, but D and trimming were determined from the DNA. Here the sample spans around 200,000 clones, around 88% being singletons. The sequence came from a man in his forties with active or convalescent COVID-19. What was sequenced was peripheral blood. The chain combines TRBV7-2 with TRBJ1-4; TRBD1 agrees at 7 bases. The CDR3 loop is CASSLLGGAVEKLFF. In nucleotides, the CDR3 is TGTGCCAGCAGCTTACTAGGGGGCGCAGTTGAAAAACTGTTTTTT. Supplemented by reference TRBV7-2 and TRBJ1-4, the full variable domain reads GAGVSQSPSNKVTEKGKDVELRCDPISGHTALYWYRQSLGQGLEFLIYFQGNSAPDKSGLPSDRFSAERTGGSVSTLTIQRTQQEDSAVYLCASSLLGGAVEKLFFGSGTQLSVL.